These 11 T cell receptor beta chains were sequenced from one sample in a study of cytomegalovirus exposure and HLA in healthy donors. It was with 60 Vbeta and 13 Jbeta primers that the PCR ran. Clones were sequenced by immunoSEQ multiplex PCR, and TCRdb holds only the in-frame ones, with some missing. The repertoire includes fewer than 250,000 clones, approximately 78% of them detected once, and 2.9% sits in the top ten. The source material was PBMCs. These receptors were obtained from a man aged 25-45 years in good health and CMV-seronegative.

The V and J genes are TRBV5-1 and TRBJ2-5, with a possible D match to TRBD1 (6 bases). CDR1 SGHRS and CDR2 YFSETQ come from the germline V gene. The CDR3 length is 14 residues. V lost 4 bases and J lost 7, with 17 bases in between. CDR3 in DNA: TGCGCCAGCAGCGACCGGACAGCCGAAGGGACCCAGTACTTC. This encodes CASSDRTAEGTQYF.

This rearrangement joins TRBV10-3 to TRBJ2-7; D perhaps matches TRBD1 (5 bases). The CDR3 has 14 residues. Germline V gives CDR1 ENHRY, CDR2 SYGVKD. Trimming cost V 5 bases and J 1 base, with 12 bases left between them. The CDR3 DNA is TGTGCCATCAGTTCTATGAGACAGTCCTACGAGCAGTACTTC. Translation gives CAISSMRQSYEQYF.

The rearrangement joins TRBV20-1 to TRBJ1-1; D unresolved. The germline gives CDR1 DFQATT, CDR2 SNEGSKA (reference sequence). V was cut by 5 bases and J by 4 bases, with 8 bases left in between. CDR3 length: 11 amino acids. This chain's CDR3 is CSARGRTEAFF. The CDR3 DNA reads TGCAGTGCTCGAGGTCGCACTGAAGCTTTCTTT.

The rearrangement links TRBV5-8 to TRBJ2-4; 7 bases line up with TRBD1. CDR3 length equals 15 residues. Germline CDR1 and CDR2: SGHTS and YDEGEE. The J segment lost 9 bases and the V segment lost 0 bases, leaving 9 bases of the junction unmatched. The CDR3 spells CASSLEYRGSGIQYF. The CDR3 region has the DNA TGTGCCAGCAGCTTGGAGTACAGGGGAAGCGGCATTCAGTACTTC. Based on the CDR3 plus reference TRBV5-8 and TRBJ2-4, the full variable domain is EAGVTQSPTHLIKTRGQQATLRCSPISGHTSVYWYQQALGLGLQFLLWYDEGEERNRGNFPPRFSGRQFPNYSSELNVNALELEDSALYLCASSLEYRGSGIQYFGAGTRLSVL.

This clone was seen once. CDR3 loop: CASSQERGGSSYNEQFF. CDR3 in DNA: TGCGCCAGCAGCCAAGAGAGGGGGGGCTCCTCCTACAATGAGCAGTTCTTC. The chain recombines TRBV4-1 with TRBJ2-1, with TRBD2 as a possible D gene (7 bases). The germline V gene encodes CDR1 MGHRA and CDR2 YSYEKL. Deletions cut 0 bases from V and 0 bases from J, with 12 bases between. The length of the CDR3 is 17 residues.

This clone was picked up a small number of times. This chain links TRBV4-3 with TRBJ1-1, with D perhaps matching TRBD1 (5 bases). V was pared by 0 bases and J by 10 bases, with 15 bases between. The germline V gene has CDR1 LGHNA and CDR2 YSLEER. This CDR3 is 14 amino acids long. The CDR3 loop is CASSQEVGGTGAFF. The CDR3 nucleotides are TGCGCCAGCAGCCAAGAGGTCGGTGGAACAGGAGCTTTCTTT.

To note about this clone: The junction differs from germline at one of its ends, possibly a read error. The CDR3 loop reads CASSLGTGWGEKLFF. In nucleotides, the CDR3 is TGTGCTAGCAGCTTAGGGACAGGGTGGGGTGAAAAACTGTTTTTT. The chain couples TRBV7-7 to TRBJ1-4, with TRBD1 identical over 9 bases. The CDR3 runs to 15 residues. Germline CDR1 is SSHAT and CDR2 is FNYEAQ (reference sequence).

CDR3 region: CAIKTSGGRNTGELFF. The CDR3, as DNA: TGTGCCATAAAGACCAGCGGGGGCCGGAACACCGGGGAGCTGTTTTTT. The J gene is TRBJ2-2, the V gene TRBV6-6; 8 nucleotides match TRBD2. The CDR3 is 16 residues long. Germline lookup yields CDR1 MNHNY and CDR2 SVGAGI (reference sequence). V lost 10 bases to trimming and J lost 1 base; unmatched junction nucleotides: 11.

This clone has more than one count but fewer than ten. The rearrangement links TRBV27 to TRBJ1-5; 12 nucleotides line up with TRBD1. This CDR3 is built from 18 residues. Germline V gene sequence: CDR1 MNHEY, CDR2 SMNVEV (reference sequence). The junction had 14 bases not matched to a gene; V was cut back by 7 bases and J by 4 bases. The CDR3 bases are TGTGCCAGCACCCATCCCCGGGACAGGGGGCTTCTAAATCAGCCCCAGCATTTT. It yields the protein CASTHPRDRGLLNQPQHF.

This clone was seen once. The chain recombines TRBV5-1 with TRBJ1-1; 9 nucleotides line up with TRBD1. Losses at the gene ends were 6 bases for V and 0 bases for J; bases not matched to a gene: 9. Germline V gives CDR1 SGHRS, CDR2 YFSETQ. This CDR3 region has 16 residues. The CDR3 coding sequence is TGCGCCAGCACCGCTCGGGGACAGGGTATGAACACTGAAGCTTTCTTT. Protein: CASTARGQGMNTEAFF.

V and J are TRBV27 and TRBJ2-3, with 7 bases fitting TRBD1. The CDR3 runs 15 residues. V lost 2 bases and J lost 5; bases outside the gene matches: 7. In germline, CDR1 is MNHEY, CDR2 SMNVEV (reference sequence). The CDR3 DNA reads as TGTGCCAGCAGTTTAGAAGGGGGCGCAGGAGATACGCAGTATTTT. It is translated as CASSLEGGAGDTQYF.